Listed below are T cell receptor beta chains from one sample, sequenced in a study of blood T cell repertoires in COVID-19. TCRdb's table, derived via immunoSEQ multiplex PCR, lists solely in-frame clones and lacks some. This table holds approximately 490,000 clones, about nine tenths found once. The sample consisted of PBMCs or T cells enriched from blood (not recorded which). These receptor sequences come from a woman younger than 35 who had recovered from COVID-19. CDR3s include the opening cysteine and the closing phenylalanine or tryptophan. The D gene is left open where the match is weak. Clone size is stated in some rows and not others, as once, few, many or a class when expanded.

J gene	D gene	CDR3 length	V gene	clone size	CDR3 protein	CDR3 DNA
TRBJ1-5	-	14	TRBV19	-	CASRRGGDYQPQHF	TGTGCCAGTAGGCGGGGGGGGGATTATCAGCCCCAGCATTTT
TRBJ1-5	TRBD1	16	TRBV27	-	CASRVLRGYSNQPQHF	TGTGCCAGCAGAGTGCTCAGGGGGTATAGCAATCAGCCCCAGCATTTT
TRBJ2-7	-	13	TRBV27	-	CASSFRTWDEQYF	TGTGCCAGCAGTTTTAGGACATGGGACGAGCAGTACTTC
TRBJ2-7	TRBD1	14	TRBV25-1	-	CASSAGDSSYEQYF	TGTGCCAGCAGTGCCGGGGACAGTTCCTACGAGCAGTACTTC
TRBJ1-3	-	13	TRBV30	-	CASGLISGNTIYF	TGCGCTTCGGGTCTAATCTCTGGAAACACCATATATTTT
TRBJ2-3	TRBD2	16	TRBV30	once	CAWSPGLAGPTDTQYF	TGTGCCTGGAGCCCCGGACTAGCGGGGCCAACAGATACGCAGTATTTT
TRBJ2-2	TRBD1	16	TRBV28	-	CASTLADREGTGELFF	TGTGCCAGTACGTTGGCGGACAGGGAAGGGACCGGGGAGCTGTTTTTT
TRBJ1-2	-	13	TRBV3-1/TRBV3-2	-	CASSQGSSYGYTF	TGTGCCAGCAGCCAGGGCAGCTCTTATGGCTACACCTTC
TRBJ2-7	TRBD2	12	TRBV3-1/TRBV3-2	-	CASSRTSYEQYF	TGTGCCAGCAGCCGGACTAGTTACGAGCAGTACTTC
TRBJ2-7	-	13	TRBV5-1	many	CASSFSSDYEQYF	TGCGCCAGCAGCTTTTCCAGCGACTACGAGCAGTACTTC
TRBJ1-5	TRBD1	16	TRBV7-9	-	CANKPSGTGVNQPQHF	TGTGCCAACAAACCATCCGGGACAGGGGTCAATCAGCCCCAGCATTTT